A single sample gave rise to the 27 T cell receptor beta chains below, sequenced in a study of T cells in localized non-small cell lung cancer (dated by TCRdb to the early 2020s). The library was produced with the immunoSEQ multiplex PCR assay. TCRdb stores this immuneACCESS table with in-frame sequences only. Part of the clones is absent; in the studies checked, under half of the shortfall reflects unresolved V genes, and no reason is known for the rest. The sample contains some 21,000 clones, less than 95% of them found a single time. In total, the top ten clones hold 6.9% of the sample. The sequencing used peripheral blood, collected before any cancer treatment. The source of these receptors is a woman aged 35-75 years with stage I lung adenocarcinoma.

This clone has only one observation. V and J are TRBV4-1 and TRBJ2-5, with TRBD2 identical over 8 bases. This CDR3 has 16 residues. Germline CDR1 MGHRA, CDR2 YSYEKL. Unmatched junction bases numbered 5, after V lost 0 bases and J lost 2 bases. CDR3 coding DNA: TGCGCCAGCAGCCAAGACCTCGGGACTAGTCAAGAGACCCAGTACTTC. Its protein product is CASSQDLGTSQETQYF.

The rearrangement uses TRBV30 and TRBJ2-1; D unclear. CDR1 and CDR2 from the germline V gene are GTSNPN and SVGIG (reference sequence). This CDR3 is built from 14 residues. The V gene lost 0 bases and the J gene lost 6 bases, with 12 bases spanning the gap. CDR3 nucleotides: TGTGCCTGGAGTGTACGGTCCGTAATCAATGAGCAGTTCTTC. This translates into CAWSVRSVINEQFF.

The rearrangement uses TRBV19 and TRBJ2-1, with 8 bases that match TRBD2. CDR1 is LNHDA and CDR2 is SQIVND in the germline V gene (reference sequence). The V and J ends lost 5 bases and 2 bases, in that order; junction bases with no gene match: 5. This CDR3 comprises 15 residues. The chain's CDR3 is CASSVGTRTYNEQFF. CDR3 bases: TGTGCCAGTAGTGTAGGGACTAGAACCTACAATGAGCAGTTCTTC.

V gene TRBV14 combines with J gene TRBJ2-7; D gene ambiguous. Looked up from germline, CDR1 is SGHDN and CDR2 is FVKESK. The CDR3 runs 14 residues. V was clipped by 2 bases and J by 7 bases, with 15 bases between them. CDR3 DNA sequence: TGTGCCAGCAGCCAACATCTCTGGGTCGGAGAGCAGTACTTC. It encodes CASSQHLWVGEQYF.

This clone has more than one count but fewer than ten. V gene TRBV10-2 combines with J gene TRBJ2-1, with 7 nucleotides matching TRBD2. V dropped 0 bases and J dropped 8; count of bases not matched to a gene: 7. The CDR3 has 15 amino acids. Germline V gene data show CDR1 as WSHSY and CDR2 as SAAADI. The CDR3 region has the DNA TGCGCCAGCAGTGAGTCGGAGCGGGATGGGGATGAGCAGTTCTTC. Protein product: CASSESERDGDEQFF.

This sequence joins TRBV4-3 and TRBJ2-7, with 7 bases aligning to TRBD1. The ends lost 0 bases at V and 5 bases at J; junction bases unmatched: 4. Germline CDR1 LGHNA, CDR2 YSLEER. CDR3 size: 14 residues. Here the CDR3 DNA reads TGCGCCAGCAGCCAAGATACAGGGGACCACGAGCAGTACTTC. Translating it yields CASSQDTGDHEQYF.

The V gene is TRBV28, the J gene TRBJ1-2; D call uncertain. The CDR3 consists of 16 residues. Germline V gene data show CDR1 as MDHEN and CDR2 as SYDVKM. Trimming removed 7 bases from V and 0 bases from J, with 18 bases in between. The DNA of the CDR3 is TGTGCCAGCACGCATAGGACTACACTAGCTAACTATGGCTACACCTTC. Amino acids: CASTHRTTLANYGYTF.

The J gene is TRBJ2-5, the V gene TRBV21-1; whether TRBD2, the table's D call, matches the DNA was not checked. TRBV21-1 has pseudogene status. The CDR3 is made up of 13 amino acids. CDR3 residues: CASSKAKLETQYF. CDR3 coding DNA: TGTGCCAGCAGCAAAGCCAAGCTAGAGACCCAGTACTTC.

Here the CDR3 reads CASNRGGSYEQYF. CDR3 DNA sequence: TGTGCCAGCAATAGGGGTGGCTCCTACGAGCAGTACTTC. The J gene is TRBJ2-7, the V gene TRBV6-6; maybe TRBD1 (5 bases). The ends were cut back, 7 bases at V and 0 bases at J, with 10 bases in the middle. The CDR3 is 13 residues long. Germline V lookup: CDR1 MNHNY, CDR2 SVGAGI (reference sequence).

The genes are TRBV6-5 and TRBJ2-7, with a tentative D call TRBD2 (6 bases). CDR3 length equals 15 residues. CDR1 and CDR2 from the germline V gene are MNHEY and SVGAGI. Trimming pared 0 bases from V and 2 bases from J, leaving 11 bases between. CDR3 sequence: CASSYSPGLAYEQYF. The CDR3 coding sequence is TGTGCCAGCAGTTACTCCCCGGGACTGGCCTACGAGCAGTACTTC.

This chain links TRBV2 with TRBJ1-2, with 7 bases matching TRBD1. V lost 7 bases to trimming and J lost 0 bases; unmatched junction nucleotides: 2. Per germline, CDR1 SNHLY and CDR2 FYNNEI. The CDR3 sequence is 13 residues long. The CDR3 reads CASTGQANYGYTF. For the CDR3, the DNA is TGTGCCAGCACCGGACAGGCTAACTATGGCTACACCTTC.

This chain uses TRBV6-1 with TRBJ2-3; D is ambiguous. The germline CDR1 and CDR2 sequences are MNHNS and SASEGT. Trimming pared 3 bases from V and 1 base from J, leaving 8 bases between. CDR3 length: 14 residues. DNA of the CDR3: TGTGCCAGCAGTGACACAAGGCGCACAGATACGCAGTATTTT. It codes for CASSDTRRTDTQYF.

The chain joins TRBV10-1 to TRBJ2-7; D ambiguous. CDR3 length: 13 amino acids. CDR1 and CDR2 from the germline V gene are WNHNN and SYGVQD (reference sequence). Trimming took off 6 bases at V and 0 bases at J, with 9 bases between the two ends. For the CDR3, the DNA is TGCGCCAGCAGCGGCAGTAGCTCCTACGAGCAGTACTTC. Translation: CASSGSSSYEQYF.

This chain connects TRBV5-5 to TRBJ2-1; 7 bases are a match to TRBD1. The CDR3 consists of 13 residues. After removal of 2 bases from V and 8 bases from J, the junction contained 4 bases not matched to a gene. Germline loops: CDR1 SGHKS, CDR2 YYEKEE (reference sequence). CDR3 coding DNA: TGTGCCAGCAGCTTACAGGGGTGGGATGAGCAGTTCTTC. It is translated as CASSLQGWDEQFF.

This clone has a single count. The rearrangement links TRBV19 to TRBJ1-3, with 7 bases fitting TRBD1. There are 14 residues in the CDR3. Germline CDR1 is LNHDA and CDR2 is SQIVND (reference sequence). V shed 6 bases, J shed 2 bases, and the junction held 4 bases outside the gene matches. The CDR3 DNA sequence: TGTGCCAGTAGCCAACAGGGGACTGGAAACACCATATATTTT. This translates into CASSQQGTGNTIYF. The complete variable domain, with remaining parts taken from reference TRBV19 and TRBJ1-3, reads DGGITQSPKYLFRKEGQNVTLSCEQNLNHDAMYWYRQDPGQGLRLIYYSQIVNDFQKGDIAEGYSVSREKKESFPLTVTSAQKNPTAFYLCASSQQGTGNTIYFGEGSWLTVV.

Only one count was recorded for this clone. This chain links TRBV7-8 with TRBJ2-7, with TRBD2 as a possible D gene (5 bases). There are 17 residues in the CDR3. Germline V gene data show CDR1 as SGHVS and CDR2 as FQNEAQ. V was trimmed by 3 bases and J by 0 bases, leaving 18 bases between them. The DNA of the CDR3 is TGTGCCAGCAGCTTGGGAGCAGGCGGCACGAGCTCCTACGAGCAGTACTTC. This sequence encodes CASSLGAGGTSSYEQYF.

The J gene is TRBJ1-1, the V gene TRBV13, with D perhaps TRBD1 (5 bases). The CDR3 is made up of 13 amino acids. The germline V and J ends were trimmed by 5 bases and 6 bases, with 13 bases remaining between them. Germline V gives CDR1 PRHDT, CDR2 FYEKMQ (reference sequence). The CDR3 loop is CASSPGRESEAFF. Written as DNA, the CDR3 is TGTGCCAGCAGCCCGGGACGCGAATCTGAAGCTTTCTTT. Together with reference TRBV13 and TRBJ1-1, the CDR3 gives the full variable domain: AAGVIQSPRHLIKEKRETATLKCYPIPRHDTVYWYQQGPGQDPQFLISFYEKMQSDKGSIPDRFSAQQFSDYHSELNMSSLELGDSALYFCASSPGRESEAFFGQGTRLTVV.

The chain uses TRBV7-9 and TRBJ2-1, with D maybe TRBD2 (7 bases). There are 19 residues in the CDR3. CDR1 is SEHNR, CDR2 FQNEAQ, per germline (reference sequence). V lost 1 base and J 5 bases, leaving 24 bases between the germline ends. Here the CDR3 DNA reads TGTGCCAGCAGCTTAGTAAGGGGCACCGGGGGGCAGCCACACAATGAGCAGTTCTTC. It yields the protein CASSLVRGTGGQPHNEQFF.

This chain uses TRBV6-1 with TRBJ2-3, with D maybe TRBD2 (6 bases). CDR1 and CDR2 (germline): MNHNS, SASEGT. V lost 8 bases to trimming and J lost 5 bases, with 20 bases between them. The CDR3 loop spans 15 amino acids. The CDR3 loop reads CASYPWRGDIDTQYF. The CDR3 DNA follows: TGTGCCAGCTATCCCTGGCGGGGAGATATAGATACGCAGTATTTT.

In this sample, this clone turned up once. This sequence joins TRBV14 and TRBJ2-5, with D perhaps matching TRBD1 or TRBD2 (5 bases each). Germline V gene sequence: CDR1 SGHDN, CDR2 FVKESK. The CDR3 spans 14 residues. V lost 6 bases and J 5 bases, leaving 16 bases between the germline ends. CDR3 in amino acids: CASRPTGREETQYF. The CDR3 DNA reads TGTGCCAGCAGACCAACGGGGCGTGAGGAGACCCAGTACTTC. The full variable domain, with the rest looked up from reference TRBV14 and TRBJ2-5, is EAGVTQFPSHSVIEKGQTVTLRCDPISGHDNLYWYRRVMGKEIKFLLHFVKESKQDESGMPNNRFLAERTGGTYSTLKVQPAELEDSGVYFCASRPTGREETQYFGPGTRLLVL.

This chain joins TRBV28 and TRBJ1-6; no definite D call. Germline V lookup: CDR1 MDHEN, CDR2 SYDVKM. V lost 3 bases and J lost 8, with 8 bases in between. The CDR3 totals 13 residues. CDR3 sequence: CASSFFGDSPLHF. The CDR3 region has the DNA TGTGCCAGCAGTTTCTTTGGGGATTCACCCCTCCACTTT.

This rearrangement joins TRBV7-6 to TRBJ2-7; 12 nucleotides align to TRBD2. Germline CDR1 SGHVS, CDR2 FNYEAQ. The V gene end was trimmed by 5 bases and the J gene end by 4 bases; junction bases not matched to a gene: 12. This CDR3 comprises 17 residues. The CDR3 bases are TGTGCCAGCAGCCGTTCCCCTATGACTAGCGGGAGTTACGAGCAGTACTTC. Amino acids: CASSRSPMTSGSYEQYF.

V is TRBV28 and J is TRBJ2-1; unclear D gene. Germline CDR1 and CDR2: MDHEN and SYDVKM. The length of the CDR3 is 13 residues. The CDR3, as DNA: TGTACCTCCGGGCAGCTACCCTACAATGAGCAGTTCTTC. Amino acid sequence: CTSGQLPYNEQFF.

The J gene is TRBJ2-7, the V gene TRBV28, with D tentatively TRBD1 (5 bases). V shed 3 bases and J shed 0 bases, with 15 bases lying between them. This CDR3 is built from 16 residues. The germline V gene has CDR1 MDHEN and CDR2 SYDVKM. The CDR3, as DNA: TGTGCCAGCAGTTTCTCAACTGGACATAACTCCTACGAGCAGTACTTC. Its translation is CASSFSTGHNSYEQYF.

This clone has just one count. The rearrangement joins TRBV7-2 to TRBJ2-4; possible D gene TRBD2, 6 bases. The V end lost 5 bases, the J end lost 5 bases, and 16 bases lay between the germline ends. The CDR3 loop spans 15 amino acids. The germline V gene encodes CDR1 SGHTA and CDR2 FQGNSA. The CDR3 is CASSATSSAQNIQYF. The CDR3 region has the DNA TGTGCCAGCAGCGCAACTAGCTCAGCTCAAAACATTCAGTACTTC.

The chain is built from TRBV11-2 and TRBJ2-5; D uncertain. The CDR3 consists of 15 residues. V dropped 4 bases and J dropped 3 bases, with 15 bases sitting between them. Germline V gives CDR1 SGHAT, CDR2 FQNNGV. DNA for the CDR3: TGTGCCAGCAGCTCTCAACGTAGGAAGAAAGAGACCCAGTACTTC. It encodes CASSSQRRKKETQYF.

DNA of the CDR3: TGCGCCAGCAGCCAAGATCCAGGGGGCGCTGAGCAGTTCTTC. Its protein product is CASSQDPGGAEQFF. V is TRBV4-3 and J is TRBJ2-1; 8 positions match TRBD1. Germline CDR1 reads LGHNA; CDR2 reads YSLEER. The CDR3 runs to 14 residues. Trimming at V came to 0 bases and at J to 9 bases, leaving 4 bases not matched to a gene.